This T cell receptor beta chain comes out of a study of blood T cells in healthy people across ages. Study outcomes and limitations: Strongly correlated with naive T cell percentage was TCR beta diversity.

Primers used in a second PCR of roughly 7 to 11 cycles were a sample-barcoded 5' primer and a J-beta primer mix. Each cDNA molecule, via a template-switch adaptor with 12 random nucleotides, was tagged. Every sample gave at least 3 million paired-end reads containing CDR3. TCRdb redid the calling of the 5' RACE reads with MiXCR, one entry per CDR3 protein. The sample has some 1 million distinct CDR3 sequences, 45% seen once. Regarding this clonotype: Its antigen is currently unknown.

This CDR3 region has 15 residues. The sequencing sample was made of blood. The chain recombines TRBV21-1 with TRBJ2-5; the table names TRBD1, a call not compared with the DNA. The end of the DNA fits TRBJ2-7 better, so the J call may be wrong. TRBV21-1 is a pseudogene. This clonotype originated in a woman aged 55 to 70 in good health. CDR3 DNA sequence: TGTGCCAGCAGCCCCAAGGGCGAAGGGTTCTACGAGCAGTACTTC. It is translated as CASSPKGEGFYEQYF.